What follows are 10 T cell receptor beta chains derived from one specimen sequenced in a study of breast tumors, draining lymph nodes, adjacent tissues. The lymph nodes were axillary draining lymph nodes from breast cancer patients. One entry per CDR3 protein, called by TCRdb with MiXCR from the multiplex PCR reads. The data show under 150,000 distinct CDR3 sequences, under 25% seen once. Sequences were obtained from axillary lymph node tissue. Receptors were obtained from a female donor with breast cancer. Some clones in this sample may be carry-over from other donors' samples.

This clonotype was found many times. The chain has TRBV7-9 and TRBJ2-5; TRBD2 aligns across 10 bases. This CDR3 spans 17 amino acids. CDR1 SEHNR and CDR2 FQNEAQ come from the germline V gene (reference sequence). J was trimmed by 5 bases and V by 0 bases; bases with no gene match: 9. The chain's CDR3 is CASSLALSGRAGETQYF. The CDR3 region has the DNA TGTGCCAGCAGCTTAGCGCTAAGCGGGAGGGCCGGCGAGACCCAGTACTTC.

This chain links TRBV18 with TRBJ2-5, with unresolved D. Looked up from germline, CDR1 is KGHSH and CDR2 is LQKENI. The CDR3 sequence is 13 residues long. Trimming took off 3 bases at V and 5 bases at J, with 10 bases between the two ends. The CDR3 coding sequence is TGTGCCAGCTCACCTGCAGAGCCGGAGACCCAGTACTTC. Translating it yields CASSPAEPETQYF.

This clonotype was detected many times. The CDR3: CASSRQGANYGYTF. The CDR3 coding sequence is TGCGCCAGCAGCCGACAGGGGGCTAACTATGGCTACACCTTC. The chain is built from TRBV4-1 and TRBJ1-2; 9 bases are shared with TRBD1. Germline V CDR1 and CDR2: MGHRA, YSYEKL. The junction had 0 bases not matched to a gene; V was cut back by 4 bases and J by 0 bases. This CDR3 region has 14 residues.

This clonotype has a handful of counts. This clone may be a read error of a much larger clone one base away. J is TRBJ2-3 and V is TRBV4-3; maybe TRBD2 (6 bases). Trimming took 0 bases from V and 8 from J, leaving 12 bases between them. The germline CDR1 and CDR2 sequences are LGHNA and YSLEER. The CDR3 runs 14 residues. The DNA for the CDR3 is TGCGCCAGCAGCCAAGATCGAGGGAGGAGTACGCAGTATTTT. It codes for CASSQDRGRSTQYF.

In this sample, this clonotype turned up many times. The chain joins TRBV5-1 to TRBJ2-1; 9 nucleotides align to TRBD1. Looked up from germline, CDR1 is SGHRS and CDR2 is YFSETQ. The length of the CDR3 is 16 residues. The trim removed 1 base at V and 4 bases at J, leaving 6 bases unmatched. CDR3 sequence (DNA): TGCGCCAGCAGCTTGTTTATTGGACAGGGGTACAATGAGCAGTTCTTC. It is translated as CASSLFIGQGYNEQFF.

This clonotype showed up many times. V and J are TRBV20-1 and TRBJ1-4, with D unresolved. The CDR3 has 13 residues. Germline V gene data show CDR1 as DFQATT and CDR2 as SNEGSKA (reference sequence). The V gene lost 4 bases and the J gene lost 0 bases, with 6 bases spanning the gap. CDR3 amino acids: CSANAATNEKLFF. CDR3 DNA: TGCAGTGCTAACGCCGCAACTAATGAAAAACTGTTTTTT.

This clonotype was seen more than once but under ten times. This chain connects TRBV28 to TRBJ2-7, with unresolved D. With 6 bases removed from V and 5 bases from J, the gap between germline ends came to 14 bases. The germline gives CDR1 MDHEN, CDR2 SYDVKM. The CDR3 totals 13 residues. The chain's CDR3 is CASRPDGRNEQYF. The CDR3 DNA follows: TGTGCCAGCAGACCCGACGGTAGGAACGAGCAGTACTTC.

This clonotype was observed many times. V usage is TRBV6-1 and J usage is TRBJ1-2; 8 bases are shared with TRBD1. After removal of 5 bases from V and 4 bases from J, the junction contained 3 bases not matched to a gene. CDR3 length: 13 residues. Germline assignment: CDR1 MNHNS and CDR2 SASEGT. This chain's CDR3 is CASSWDRFYGYTF. The CDR3 coding sequence is TGTGCCAGCAGTTGGGACAGGTTCTATGGCTACACCTTC.

The V and J genes are TRBV19 and TRBJ2-1; 7 bases line up with TRBD2. CDR3 length: 15 amino acids. Germline loops: CDR1 LNHDA, CDR2 SQIVND (reference sequence). The ends lost 8 bases at V and 6 bases at J; junction bases unmatched: 13. CDR3 in amino acids: CASSLRRERSNEQFF. CDR3 in DNA: TGTGCCAGTTCTCTCCGGCGGGAGCGGTCCAATGAGCAGTTCTTC.

This clonotype was observed a handful of times. The chain has TRBV28 and TRBJ1-2; 8 bases match TRBD1. This CDR3 has 14 amino acids. With V trimmed by 4 bases and J by 7 bases, 8 bases remained unmatched. Germline V gene data show CDR1 as MDHEN and CDR2 as SYDVKM. The CDR3 DNA reads as TGTGCCAGCAGTTCCCAGGGGGCATTTCTTGGCTACACCTTC. Translated: CASSSQGAFLGYTF.